The entry below gives a single TCR beta chain sequence along with its context. Its antigen is currently not known. No qualities accompany the bases; no much larger clone lies one base away. Whole blood was collected in K2EDTA tubes by collaborating institutions according to the institutions' own protocols. Collaborator samples were shipped for TCRbeta analysis as frozen whole blood, isolated PBMCs, or DNA extracted from either sample type. This sample was included in a study of blood T cell repertoires in COVID-19 (TCRdb year 2020). Concerning the study at large: The collaborator samples originated in the United States, Italy and Spain and spanned the acute and convalescent phases of COVID-19. The material from the prospective study consisted of cDNA or gDNA derived from T cells, B-cell-depleted T cells, or PBMCs. The dataset comprised deeply sampled blood TCRbeta repertoires from subjects exposed to, actively infected with, or recovered from COVID-19. A freely available public database, intended as a resource for researchers studying the immune response to SARS-CoV-2, is where the repertoires were released. The samples were drawn from the first 160 participants of the ongoing ImmuneRACE study and from 950 to 1,500 subjects provided by 6 global collaborators. Sample metadata almost always included a de-identified subject ID, COVID-19 status, age in years and sex. Where available, HLA class I and class II types were obtained from metadata supplied by the sample provider rather than from assay-based typing.

TCRbeta CDR3 regions were amplified from genomic DNA by means of the immunoSEQ Assay, a bias-controlled multiplex PCR. In the original analysis: Within the assay, amplification of reference gene primers was used to estimate how many nucleated cells each sample contained. Sequence reads were collapsed and filtered to measure the absolute abundance of every unique TCRbeta CDR3 rearrangement. Productive Simpson clonality was computed per sample as the square root of Simpson's diversity index over productive rearrangements. TCRdb obtained this table from immuneACCESS and retained in-frame rearrangements with V and J assigned. These tables miss some clones; where compared with another copy, unresolved V genes account for less than half of the shortfall, and the remainder is unexplained. V and J calls plus clone size are reproduced from that table; the DNA served to infer D and trimming. This sample is represented by roughly 84,000 clones; approximately 81% of them were singletons. The ten top clones hold less than 20% of the sample.

What the work shows at the level of the full study, not this receptor alone: Clinical and demographic metadata were provided uncurated, with the amount varying by source and participant.

The source is an elderly woman with acute or convalescent COVID-19. The sample was peripheral blood.

The sequenced DNA is TGTGCCAGCAGCTCTGGGACTGAGAACTATGGCTACACCTTC. This codes for CASSSGTENYGYTF. The receptor chain draws on TRBV7-3 and TRBJ1-2; the best D guess is TRBD1, with 5 bases matching. For CDR1 and CDR2, the germline V gene lists SGHTA and FQGTGA. V and J are truncated by 4 bases and 2 bases respectively, leaving an intervening sequence of 11 bases. The CDR3 measures 14 amino acids from cysteine to phenylalanine. CDR3 DNA only is kept here, 42 bases in frame from base 1.